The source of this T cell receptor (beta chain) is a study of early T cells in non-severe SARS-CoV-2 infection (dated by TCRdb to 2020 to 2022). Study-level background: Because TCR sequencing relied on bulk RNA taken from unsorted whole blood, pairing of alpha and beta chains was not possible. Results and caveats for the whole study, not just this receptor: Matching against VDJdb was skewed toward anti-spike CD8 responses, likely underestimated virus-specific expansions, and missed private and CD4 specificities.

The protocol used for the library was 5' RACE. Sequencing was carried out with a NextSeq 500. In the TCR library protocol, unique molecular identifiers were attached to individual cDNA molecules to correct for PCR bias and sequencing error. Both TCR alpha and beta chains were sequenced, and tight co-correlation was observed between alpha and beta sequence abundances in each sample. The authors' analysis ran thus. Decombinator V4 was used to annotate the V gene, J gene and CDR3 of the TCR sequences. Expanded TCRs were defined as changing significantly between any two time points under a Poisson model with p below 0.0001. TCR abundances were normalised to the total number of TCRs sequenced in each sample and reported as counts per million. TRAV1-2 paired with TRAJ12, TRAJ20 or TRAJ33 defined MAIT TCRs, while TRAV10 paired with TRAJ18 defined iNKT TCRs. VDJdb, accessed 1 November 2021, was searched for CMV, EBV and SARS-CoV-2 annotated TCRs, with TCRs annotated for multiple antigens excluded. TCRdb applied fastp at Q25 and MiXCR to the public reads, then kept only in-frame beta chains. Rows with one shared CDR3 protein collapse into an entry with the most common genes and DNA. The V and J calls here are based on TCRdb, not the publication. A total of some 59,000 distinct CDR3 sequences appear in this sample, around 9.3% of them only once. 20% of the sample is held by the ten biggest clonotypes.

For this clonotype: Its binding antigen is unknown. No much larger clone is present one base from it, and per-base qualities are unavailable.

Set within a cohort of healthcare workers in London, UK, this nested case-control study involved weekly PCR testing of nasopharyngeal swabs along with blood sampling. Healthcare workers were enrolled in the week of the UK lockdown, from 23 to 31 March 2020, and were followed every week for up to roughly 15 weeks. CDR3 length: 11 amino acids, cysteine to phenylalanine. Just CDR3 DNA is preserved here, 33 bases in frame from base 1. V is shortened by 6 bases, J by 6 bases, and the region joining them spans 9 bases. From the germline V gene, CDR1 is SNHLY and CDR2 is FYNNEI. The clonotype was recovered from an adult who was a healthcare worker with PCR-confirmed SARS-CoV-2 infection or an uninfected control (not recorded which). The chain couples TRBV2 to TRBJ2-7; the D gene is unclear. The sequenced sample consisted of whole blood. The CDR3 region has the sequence CASSQTVEQYF. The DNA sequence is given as TGTGCCAGCAGCCAAACGGTCGAGCAGTACTTC. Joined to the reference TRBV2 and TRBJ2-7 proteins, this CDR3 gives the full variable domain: EPEVTQTPSHQVTQMGQEVILRCVPISNHLYFYWYRQILGQKVEFLVSFYNNEISEKSEIFDDQFSVERPDGSNFTLKIRSTKLEDSAMYFCASSQTVEQYFGPGTRLTVT.